These 18 T cell receptor beta chains share one sample of origin, sequenced in a study of human T cells and chemical hapten exposure. MiXCR, run by TCRdb on the RACE reads, gives a single entry per CDR3 protein. The table lists about 380,000 distinct CDR3 sequences, 6% to 7% of them singletons, with more than 5.5% in the top ten. Time point: patch test 2, 6 weeks after DPC sensitization. Treatment reported: therapeutic diphenylcyclopropenone sensitization with weekly scalp DPC. Sequenced here: whole blood, sampled in connection with sensitization to the hapten diphenylcyclopropenone (DPC). The receptors derive from a woman between 18 and 30 years old with alopecia areata. Some clones in this sample may be carry-over from other donors' samples.

The chain links TRBV5-1 to TRBJ2-2; either TRBD1 or TRBD2 may fit D (5 bases each). Germline V gene data show CDR1 as SGHRS and CDR2 as YFSETQ. V was pared by 5 bases and J by 6 bases, with 20 bases between. This CDR3 has 16 residues. This chain's CDR3 is CASRSPLAGAAGELFF. In nucleotides, the CDR3 is TGCGCCAGCAGATCCCCCCTCGCCGGGGCAGCCGGGGAGCTGTTTTTT.

There are many counts of this clonotype. This chain joins TRBV5-8 and TRBJ2-3, with TRBD2 identical over 7 bases. Losses at the gene ends were 5 bases for V and 2 bases for J; bases not matched to a gene: 8. The CDR3 covers 15 residues. Germline-derived CDR1 and CDR2 are SGHTS and YDEGEE. CDR3 sequence reads: CASRPPGLTTDTQYF. CDR3 sequence (DNA): TGTGCCAGCAGGCCGCCGGGACTAACCACAGATACGCAGTATTTT. Drawing the rest from reference TRBV5-8 and TRBJ2-3, the complete variable domain is EAGVTQSPTHLIKTRGQQATLRCSPISGHTSVYWYQQALGLGLQFLLWYDEGEERNRGNFPPRFSGRQFPNYSSELNVNALELEDSALYLCASRPPGLTTDTQYFGPGTRLTVL.

The chain uses TRBV3-1 and TRBJ1-2; D is uncertain. This CDR3 region has 12 residues. V lost 4 bases and J lost 5, with 8 bases in between. Germline CDR1 is LGHDT and CDR2 is YNNKEL (reference sequence). CDR3 region: CASSLEPYGYTF. The CDR3 DNA follows: TGTGCCAGCAGCCTTGAACCTTATGGCTACACCTTC.

This clonotype was seen a few times. The chain employs TRBV7-2 and TRBJ2-6, with D possibly matching TRBD1 (6 bases). Trimming cost V 4 bases and J 12 bases, with 19 bases left between them. CDR1 and CDR2 from the germline V gene are SGHTA and FQGNSA. The CDR3 covers 15 residues. CDR3 coding DNA: TGTGCCAGCAGCTCTCACCAGGGACACCTGGCCGTCCTGACTTTC. Encoded protein: CASSSHQGHLAVLTF.

This chain links TRBV20-1 with TRBJ2-3; 7 bases fit TRBD1. V lost 7 bases to trimming and J lost 3 bases; unmatched junction nucleotides: 4. The CDR3 is 12 residues long. Germline V gives CDR1 DFQATT, CDR2 SNEGSKA (reference sequence). The CDR3 nucleotides are TGCAGTGGCAGACAGGGAACAGATACGCAGTATTTT. Translation gives CSGRQGTDTQYF.

Many counts were recorded for this clonotype. CDR3 sequence (DNA): TGTGCCAGCAGCTTAGGCTCGGGGGCAGGTGGCTACACCTTC. This codes for CASSLGSGAGGYTF. This sequence joins TRBV7-6 and TRBJ1-2; a possible D gene is TRBD1 (6 bases). Germline lookup yields CDR1 SGHVS and CDR2 FNYEAQ. The CDR3 extends over 14 amino acids. Trimming removed 1 base from V and 7 bases from J, with 13 bases in between.

A few counts support this clonotype. The CDR3: CASSPTPGQGNNEQFF. CDR3 sequence (DNA): TGTGCCAGCAGCCCGACCCCGGGACAGGGGAACAATGAGCAGTTCTTC. V usage is TRBV9 and J usage is TRBJ2-1; 10 bases fit TRBD1. Germline CDR1 is SGDLS and CDR2 is YYNGEE. The ends lost 4 bases at V and 5 bases at J; junction bases unmatched: 9. The CDR3 is 16 amino acids.

This clonotype appeared many times. The CDR3 spells CASSLGQGITEAFF. CDR3 DNA: TGTGCCAGCAGCCTGGGACAGGGTATAACTGAAGCTTTCTTT. The J gene is TRBJ1-1, the V gene TRBV3-1; 9 bases fit TRBD1. Germline V gene data show CDR1 as LGHDT and CDR2 as YNNKEL (reference sequence). The CDR3 is 14 amino acids. V shed 4 bases and J 5 bases; nucleotides not matched to a gene: 5.

This clonotype came up a few times. CDR3 residues: CASSAGQFGYTF. The CDR3 DNA follows: TGTGCCAGCAGCGCCGGCCAGTTTGGCTACACCTTC. J is TRBJ1-2 and V is TRBV5-6; D remains ambiguous. The germline V and J ends were trimmed by 4 bases and 7 bases, with 11 bases remaining between them. This CDR3 contains 12 residues. Looked up from germline, CDR1 is SGHDT and CDR2 is YYEEEE.

The gene calls are TRBV9 and TRBJ2-3, with TRBD2 identical over 10 bases. This CDR3 spans 17 amino acids. J was trimmed by 0 bases and V by 7 bases; bases with no gene match: 11. Germline V gives CDR1 SGDLS, CDR2 YYNGEE. The CDR3 DNA follows: TGTGCCAGCTCCCGACTAGCGGGCTTATCTAGCACAGATACGCAGTATTTT. It encodes CASSRLAGLSSTDTQYF.

In this sample, this clonotype turned up a few times. J is TRBJ1-3 and V is TRBV3-1; D is unclear. Trimming cost V 0 bases and J 0 bases, with 15 bases left between them. The length of the CDR3 is 18 residues. Germline CDR1 is LGHDT and CDR2 is YNNKEL (reference sequence). The CDR3 reads CASSQDFWSGNSGNTIYF. The CDR3 DNA reads TGTGCCAGCAGCCAAGATTTTTGGTCTGGCAACTCTGGAAACACCATATATTTT.

The V call is TRBV12-3 or TRBV12-4, the J call TRBJ2-7; 7 nucleotides line up with TRBD1. The CDR3 has 13 residues. The V segment lost 3 bases and the J segment 7 bases; nucleotides outside the gene matches: 6. The CDR3 is CASSLGDSREQYF. The CDR3 DNA reads TGTGCCAGCAGTTTGGGGGACAGCCGGGAGCAGTACTTC.

The chain uses TRBV3-1 and TRBJ2-3, with TRBD2 identical over 9 bases. Germline V lookup: CDR1 LGHDT, CDR2 YNNKEL (reference sequence). The CDR3 sequence is 19 residues long. Trimming removed 0 bases from V and 0 bases from J; junction bases left unmatched: 10. The CDR3 reads CASSQEVAGAPSSTDTQYF. CDR3 in DNA: TGTGCCAGCAGCCAAGAGGTAGCGGGGGCCCCTTCCAGCACAGATACGCAGTATTTT.

This clonotype was seen repeatedly, ten times or more. The V and J genes are TRBV3-1 and TRBJ2-7; 10 nucleotides agree with TRBD1. Germline V gives CDR1 LGHDT, CDR2 YNNKEL (reference sequence). This CDR3 has 13 residues. The V and J ends lost 6 bases and 5 bases, in that order; junction bases with no gene match: 4. The CDR3 here is CASSGDRGDEQYF. The CDR3 nucleotides are TGTGCCAGCAGTGGGGACAGGGGTGACGAGCAGTACTTC.

This clonotype was seen a handful of times. This chain links TRBV6-2 or TRBV6-3 with TRBJ1-1; D gene unclear. CDR1 and CDR2 (germline): MNHEY, SVGEGT. V lost 1 base and J 0 bases, leaving 9 bases between the germline ends. CDR3 length equals 15 residues. CDR3 bases: TGTGCCAGCAGTTACTATGGTATGGTGAACACTGAAGCTTTCTTT. It codes for CASSYYGMVNTEAFF.

This clonotype was observed a handful of times. The genes are TRBV10-3 and TRBJ2-7, with a tentative D call TRBD2 (6 bases). CDR1 is ENHRY, CDR2 SYGVKD, per germline. V gave up 6 bases and J gave up 2 bases, with 11 bases separating them. The CDR3 consists of 13 residues. For the CDR3, the DNA is TGTGCCATCAGCAAAGGCGGGGCCTACGAGCAGTACTTC. This gives the protein CAISKGGAYEQYF.

This clonotype has a count of ten or more. The chain uses TRBV6-1 and TRBJ1-5; D call uncertain. This CDR3 has 13 amino acids. Germline V gene data show CDR1 as MNHNS and CDR2 as SASEGT. Trimming removed 8 bases from V and 3 bases from J, with 11 bases in between. CDR3 loop: CASLWGSNQPQHF. In nucleotides, the CDR3 is TGTGCCAGCCTATGGGGATCCAATCAGCCCCAGCATTTT.

This clonotype was counted many times. The chain couples TRBV7-6 to TRBJ1-6; a possible D gene is TRBD1 (5 bases). This CDR3 comprises 14 residues. The ends were cut back, 5 bases at V and 6 bases at J, with 11 bases in the middle. Germline CDR1 SGHVS, CDR2 FNYEAQ. CDR3 sequence: CASSKQDLNSPLHF. In nucleotides, the CDR3 is TGTGCCAGCAGCAAACAGGACCTTAATTCACCCCTCCACTTT. The full variable domain, in which reference TRBV7-6 and TRBJ1-6 provide the parts outside the CDR3, is GAGVSQSPRYKVTKRGQDVALRCDPISGHVSLYWYRQALGQGPEFLTYFNYEAQQDKSGLPNDRFSAERPEGSISTLTIQRTEQRDSAMYRCASSKQDLNSPLHFGNGTRLTVT.